This TCR beta chain emerged from a study of shared T cell receptors in the human thymus. There are 15 residues in the CDR3. The V and J ends lost 6 bases and 5 bases respectively, with 19 bases between them. CDR1 and CDR2 (germline): MNHEY, SVGAGI. Repertoires were generated with immunoSEQ multiplex PCR, while TCRdb's copy carries only in-frame clones and drops some. The sample carries about 660,000 clones, 70% to 90% recorded once. This sample also appeared in a second study, on human thymus T cells. That investigation notes: Donors were healthy Finnish infants having corrective surgery for congenital heart defects. Thymic resections from corrective heart surgery supplied the tissue. Thymic and blood repertoires seemed to favor certain V and J genes. Overlap was high between thymic repertoires from unrelated individuals, as reported in related research.

The clonotype comes from a boy in the first two years of life with a congenital heart defect. V gene TRBV6-5 combines with J gene TRBJ1-1; D perhaps matches TRBD1 (6 bases). The sequenced material came from thymocytes. The CDR3 region has the DNA TGTGCCAGCAGGCGTACAGGGAGCGAGGCTACTGAAGCTTTCTTT. It is translated as CASRRTGSEATEAFF.